A single TCR beta chain is shown here with its context. Its antigen is unidentified. The sample comes from a study of T cell responses to AZD1222 COVID-19 vaccine. Findings of the study overall: Baseline seropositivity occurred in only six AZD1222 recipients. White British people made up most donors, females outnumbered males, and clonal diversity was possibly underestimated. There were vaccine-associated CD4 TCRs across spike, dominant at 160-218 and 743-854. Repertoire samples came only from after the peak T cell response.

Sequencing was performed with immunoSEQ multiplex PCR; in TCRdb, only in-frame clones are kept and a portion is missing. The sample shows some 160,000 clones, approximately 93% of them seen only once. Deletions cut 5 bases from V and 6 bases from J, with 11 bases between. The CDR3 runs to 12 residues. This clonotype originated in an adult in good health. This sequence joins TRBV12-3 or TRBV12-4 and TRBJ2-7; perhaps D is TRBD1 or TRBD2 (5 bases each). The sample in question was peripheral blood, obtained on day 0 of AZD1222 vaccination. CDR3 coding DNA: TGTGCCAGCAGTGGGACGTCCCTCGAGCAGTACTTC. Translating gives CASSGTSLEQYF.